The 28 T cell receptor beta chains in this list originate from one sample, sequenced in a study of identical twins. TCRdb used MiXCR to reprocess the 5' RACE reads, holding one entry per CDR3 protein. The sample has hundreds of thousands of distinct CDR3 sequences; about 20% are singletons. These records were also assigned to another study, of T cells expressing NK-cell markers.

Material: PBMCs. The receptors here all came from a woman between 18 and 29 years old in good health.

This clonotype has a handful of counts. DNA for the CDR3: TGTGCCAGCACCCGCAGCGTGGGTGAAAAACTGTTTTTT. The encoded protein is CASTRSVGEKLFF. The V and J genes are TRBV6-6 and TRBJ1-4, with D unresolved. The V gene lost 7 bases and the J gene lost 7 bases, with 13 bases spanning the gap. CDR1 MNHNY and CDR2 SVGAGI come from the germline V gene (reference sequence). The CDR3 length is 13 residues.

In this sample, this clonotype turned up a few times. The chain carries TRBV5-6 and TRBJ2-1; TRBD2 might be the D (7 bases). Looked up from germline, CDR1 is SGHDT and CDR2 is YYEEEE. V lost 3 bases and J lost 8, with 15 bases in between. The CDR3 is 14 residues long. The CDR3: CASSWGLGGDEQFF. DNA for the CDR3: TGTGCCAGCAGCTGGGGGCTAGGGGGGGATGAGCAGTTCTTC.

This clonotype was observed a few times. The chain has TRBV6-4 and TRBJ2-7, with 9 bases fitting TRBD1. V lost 5 bases, J lost 1 base, and 18 bases stayed unmatched. Germline assignment: CDR1 MRHNA and CDR2 SNTAGT. The CDR3 loop spans 19 amino acids. The CDR3: CASSNSRDRVDRESYEQYF. The CDR3 bases are TGTGCCAGCAGTAATAGCCGGGACAGGGTAGACCGAGAATCCTACGAGCAGTACTTC.

This clonotype has a handful of counts. The J gene is TRBJ2-3, the V gene TRBV29-1, with D perhaps TRBD1 or TRBD2 (5 bases each). The germline CDR1 and CDR2 sequences are SQVTM and ANQGSEA. The CDR3 sequence is 15 residues long. Trimming took 7 bases from V and 0 from J, leaving 17 bases between them. This CDR3 is CSDSGGDSSTDTQYF. The DNA for the CDR3 is TGCAGCGATAGTGGGGGAGACTCTAGCACAGATACGCAGTATTTT.

This clonotype has only a few counts. This chain joins TRBV6-1 and TRBJ2-1; 16 nucleotides align to TRBD2. The CDR3 has 13 residues. Per the germline V gene, CDR1 is MNHNS and CDR2 is SASEGT. Trimming cost V 8 bases and J 15 bases; bases outside gene matches: 7. The CDR3 reads CASAGLAGGQGFF. The CDR3 DNA follows: TGTGCCAGCGCGGGACTAGCGGGGGGGCAGGGGTTCTTC.

This chain joins TRBV6-1 and TRBJ2-1; 8 bases map to TRBD2. Trimming took 6 bases from V and 6 from J; bases not matched to a gene: 16. The germline gives CDR1 MNHNS, CDR2 SASEGT. The length of the CDR3 is 17 residues. The CDR3 region has the DNA TGTGCCAGCAGCCCCCACGGCCCAGCGGGAGAAACCAATGAGCAGTTCTTC. Translation gives CASSPHGPAGETNEQFF.

In this sample, this clonotype turned up a few times. Here the CDR3 reads CASSLSGSGNEQFF. The CDR3 region has the DNA TGTGCCAGCAGCTTGAGCGGGAGTGGTAATGAGCAGTTCTTC. The rearrangement uses TRBV7-9 and TRBJ2-1; TRBD2 aligns across 8 bases. CDR1 and CDR2 (germline): SEHNR, FQNEAQ (reference sequence). V lost 3 bases to trimming and J lost 7 bases; unmatched junction nucleotides: 5. The CDR3 totals 14 residues.

This clonotype has a handful of counts. This chain connects TRBV6-5 to TRBJ2-1; 8 positions match TRBD2. Per the germline V gene, CDR1 is MNHEY and CDR2 is SVGAGI. The CDR3 is 15 amino acids. V was pared by 2 bases and J by 8 bases, with 8 bases of the junction left unmatched. The DNA for the CDR3 is TGTGCCAGCAGTTACGCGGGGGGCATCTCCGATGAGCAGTTCTTC. It yields the protein CASSYAGGISDEQFF.

The chain recombines TRBV4-3 with TRBJ2-5; 7 bases map to TRBD1. The CDR3 consists of 15 residues. V shed 3 bases, J shed 5 bases, and the junction held 9 bases outside the gene matches. The germline V gene encodes CDR1 LGHNA and CDR2 YSLEER. The CDR3 loop reads CASSQATGSKETQYF. The CDR3 coding sequence is TGCGCCAGCAGCCAGGCGACAGGGTCAAAGGAGACCCAGTACTTC.

The genes are TRBV20-1 and TRBJ2-7, with 10 bases that match TRBD2. V dropped 3 bases and J dropped 3; count of bases not matched to a gene: 5. The CDR3 covers 14 residues. Germline V CDR1 and CDR2: DFQATT, SNEGSKA (reference sequence). CDR3 bases: TGCAGTGCTAGCCATCTAGCGGGAGACTACGAGCAGTACTTC. Residues: CSASHLAGDYEQYF.

CDR3 protein: CASSLAGVQNTGELFF. For the CDR3, the DNA is TGTGCCAGCAGCCTGGCTGGGGTCCAGAACACCGGGGAGCTGTTTTTT. J is TRBJ2-2 and V is TRBV7-2; no definite D call. This CDR3 is 16 amino acids long. From germline, CDR1 is SGHTA and CDR2 FQGNSA. The V and J ends lost 5 bases and 1 base respectively, with 14 bases between them. Full variable domain (outside the CDR3, taken from reference TRBV7-2 and TRBJ2-2): GAGVSQSPSNKVTEKGKDVELRCDPISGHTALYWYRQSLGQGLEFLIYFQGNSAPDKSGLPSDRFSAERTGGSVSTLTIQRTQQEDSAVYLCASSLAGVQNTGELFFGEGSRLTVL.

This clonotype was recorded at least ten times. The genes are TRBV4-3 and TRBJ1-6, with 8 bases fitting TRBD1. Losses at the gene ends were 0 bases for V and 8 bases for J; bases not matched to a gene: 6. Germline V gene lookup returns CDR1 LGHNA and CDR2 YSLEER. The CDR3 is 16 residues long. This chain's CDR3 is CASSQDGQGVHSPLHF. The CDR3 DNA reads as TGCGCCAGCAGCCAAGATGGACAGGGTGTTCATTCACCCCTCCACTTT.

This clonotype was recorded a few times. The V and J genes are TRBV5-1 and TRBJ2-1, with TRBD2 as a possible D gene (5 bases). V gave up 4 bases and J gave up 1 base, with 18 bases separating them. The CDR3 length is 17 residues. Germline V gene lookup returns CDR1 SGHRS and CDR2 YFSETQ. The CDR3 DNA is TGCGCCAGCAGCCCGAGGAGTCGAGCGGTATCCTACAATGAGCAGTTCTTC. Encoded protein: CASSPRSRAVSYNEQFF.

This clonotype was seen many times. V usage is TRBV6-5 and J usage is TRBJ2-2, with 7 bases that match TRBD1. Trimming removed 7 bases from V and 6 bases from J; junction bases left unmatched: 8. The CDR3 loop spans 14 amino acids. From germline, CDR1 is MNHEY and CDR2 SVGAGI. The CDR3 nucleotides read TGTGCCAGCAATTTAATTCAGGGGGCCGGGGAGCTGTTTTTT. The encoded protein is CASNLIQGAGELFF.

This clonotype was seen a handful of times. The J gene is TRBJ2-3, the V gene TRBV5-1; D not resolved. Germline CDR1 reads SGHRS; CDR2 reads YFSETQ. CDR3 size: 14 residues. Trimming pared 2 bases from V and 4 bases from J, leaving 11 bases between. The CDR3 loop reads CASSLMQISDTQYF. The DNA for the CDR3 is TGCGCCAGCAGCTTAATGCAGATCTCAGATACGCAGTATTTT.

In this sample, this clonotype turned up a few times. This rearrangement joins TRBV9 to TRBJ2-3; D might be TRBD2 (6 bases). From germline, CDR1 is SGDLS and CDR2 YYNGEE. V dropped 1 base and J dropped 0 bases, with 9 bases sitting between them. The CDR3 runs 15 residues. The CDR3 DNA is TGTGCCAGCAGCGTAAGAGGGACTAGCACAGATACGCAGTATTTT. Translation: CASSVRGTSTDTQYF.

The genes are TRBV20-1 and TRBJ2-7; D ambiguous. CDR1 is DFQATT and CDR2 is SNEGSKA in the germline V gene (reference sequence). Trimming shortened V by 7 bases and J by 0 bases, and 4 bases separated the two germline ends. The CDR3 contains 10 residues. The CDR3 region is CSGLSYEQYF. The CDR3 bases are TGCAGTGGTCTCTCCTACGAGCAGTACTTC.

This clonotype was seen a handful of times. The chain combines TRBV12-3 or TRBV12-4 with TRBJ2-1; D is ambiguous. The CDR3 loop spans 15 amino acids. V was clipped by 5 bases and J by 4 bases, with 15 bases between them. CDR3 in DNA: TGTGCCAGCAGTCCACCTAACCTCCCATACAATGAGCAGTTCTTC. Amino acid sequence: CASSPPNLPYNEQFF.

The chain joins TRBV7-3 to TRBJ2-3; 10 bases align to TRBD2. Trimming at V came to 2 bases and at J to 1 base, leaving 9 bases not matched to a gene. The germline gives CDR1 SGHTA, CDR2 FQGTGA. The CDR3 has 18 amino acids. This chain's CDR3 is CASSLWPAGGRGTDTQYF. The CDR3 DNA follows: TGTGCCAGCAGCTTATGGCCAGCGGGGGGGCGGGGCACAGATACGCAGTATTTT. The full variable domain, completed using reference TRBV7-3 and TRBJ2-3, is GAGVSQTPSNKVTEKGKYVELRCDPISGHTALYWYRQSLGQGPEFLIYFQGTGAADDSGLPNDRFFAVRPEGSVSTLKIQRTERGDSAVYLCASSLWPAGGRGTDTQYFGPGTRLTVL.

The V gene is TRBV3-1, the J gene TRBJ1-2, with TRBD1 as a possible D gene (6 bases). Germline V gene data show CDR1 as LGHDT and CDR2 as YNNKEL (reference sequence). V lost 2 bases to trimming and J lost 6 bases, with 13 bases between them. CDR3 length: 14 amino acids. CDR3 region: CASSQLPGADGYTF. The CDR3 nucleotides are TGTGCCAGCAGCCAACTGCCGGGGGCGGATGGCTACACCTTC.

This clonotype appeared many times. The rearrangement joins TRBV7-8 to TRBJ1-5, with a tentative D call TRBD1 (5 bases). V lost 3 bases and J 6 bases, leaving 9 bases between the germline ends. Germline loops: CDR1 SGHVS, CDR2 FQNEAQ. The CDR3 consists of 13 residues. The CDR3 here is CASSLQGSQPQHF. The CDR3 nucleotides read TGTGCCAGCAGCTTGCAGGGAAGTCAGCCCCAGCATTTT.

The chain employs TRBV12-3 or TRBV12-4 and TRBJ2-7; tentatively, D is TRBD2 (5 bases). The CDR3 has 13 amino acids. Trimming left V 2 bases short and J 2 bases short, with 7 bases between. CDR3 DNA: TGTGCCAGCAGTTTAAGGGAGCCCTACGAGCAGTACTTC. Encoded protein: CASSLREPYEQYF.

The genes are TRBV9 and TRBJ1-1, with D possibly being TRBD1 (6 bases). There are 14 residues in the CDR3. CDR1 and CDR2 (germline): SGDLS, YYNGEE. Trimming pared 4 bases from V and 4 bases from J, leaving 14 bases between. This CDR3 is CASSYTQGPTEAFF. CDR3 bases: TGTGCCAGCAGCTACACACAGGGTCCCACTGAAGCTTTCTTT.

The chain carries TRBV12-3 or TRBV12-4 and TRBJ1-3, with unresolved D. The CDR3 has 15 residues. Trimming removed 3 bases at V and 0 bases at J, with 9 bases between. The CDR3 coding sequence is TGTGCCAGCAGTTTCCTCGGAGGCTCTGGAAACACCATATATTTT. Translating gives CASSFLGGSGNTIYF.

The chain joins TRBV20-1 to TRBJ2-1, with 10 nucleotides matching TRBD2. V dropped 5 bases and J dropped 6; count of bases not matched to a gene: 7. The CDR3 contains 14 residues. Germline loops: CDR1 DFQATT, CDR2 SNEGSKA (reference sequence). The CDR3 DNA reads TGCAGTGCTTCTCTAGCGGGAGATCGCAATGAGCAGTTCTTC. This translates into CSASLAGDRNEQFF.

This chain connects TRBV29-1 to TRBJ1-1; D unclear. The CDR3 is 15 amino acids. Trimming removed 7 bases at V and 1 base at J, with 19 bases between. CDR1 and CDR2 (germline): SQVTM, ANQGSEA. CDR3 sequence: CSAKGLPSRNTEAFF. CDR3 in DNA: TGCAGCGCTAAAGGACTGCCCTCCCGGAACACTGAAGCTTTCTTT.

This clonotype was recorded at least ten times. This chain uses TRBV7-2 with TRBJ2-3; weak D call: TRBD2 (6 bases). Deletions cut 3 bases from V and 2 bases from J, with 15 bases between. The germline V gene has CDR1 SGHTA and CDR2 FQGNSA. The CDR3 loop spans 16 amino acids. CDR3 residues: CASSFGGSVSTDTQYF. In DNA form, the CDR3 reads TGTGCCAGCAGCTTTGGAGGGAGTGTCTCCACAGATACGCAGTATTTT.

This clonotype was counted between two and nine times. The chain couples TRBV12-3 or TRBV12-4 to TRBJ2-2; possibly TRBD2 for D (5 bases). Trimming left V 8 bases short and J 0 bases short, with 13 bases between. This CDR3 is 15 amino acids long. The CDR3 bases are TGTGCCAGCTGCCGGGGAGCGCCGAACACCGGGGAGCTGTTTTTT. This codes for CASCRGAPNTGELFF.